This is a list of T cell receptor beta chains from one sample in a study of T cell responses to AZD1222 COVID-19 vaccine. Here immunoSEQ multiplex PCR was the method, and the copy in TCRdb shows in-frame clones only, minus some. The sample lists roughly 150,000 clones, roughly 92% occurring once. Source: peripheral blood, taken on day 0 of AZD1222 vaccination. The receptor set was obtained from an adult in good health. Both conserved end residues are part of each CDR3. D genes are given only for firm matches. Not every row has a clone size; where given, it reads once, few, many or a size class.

TGCGCCAGCAGCCAAGATATAAGCCCTTCTTGGGGCGAGACCCAGTACTTC CASSQDISPSWGETQYF TRBJ2-5 TRBV4-1 NA NA
TGTGCCAGCAGCTTCAGGGGGGCCTCCGTAAATGAGCAGTTCTTC CASSFRGASVNEQFF TRBJ2-1 TRBV7-6 medium-sized NA
TGCAGTGCCCTTATGCCCTCTGGCTACACCTTC CSALMPSGYTF TRBJ1-2 TRBV20-1 NA NA
TGTGCCAGCAGCAATACCAGGACCCAATGGGAAAAACTGTTTTTT CASSNTRTQWEKLFF TRBJ1-4 TRBV2 NA NA
TGTGCCAGCTCAAGCCGACAGGTCAATCAGCCCCAGCATTTT CASSSRQVNQPQHF TRBJ1-5 TRBV18 NA NA
TGTGCCAGCATGCCAGGGGTGAACACCGGGGAGCTGTTTTTT CASMPGVNTGELFF TRBJ2-2 TRBV2 NA NA
TGTGCCAGTAGTATAGCGGGAGGGCCATCCTACGAGCAGTACTTC CASSIAGGPSYEQYF TRBJ2-7 TRBV19 NA TRBD2
TGTGCCAGCAGCCCCCGCGCAGGGTCCTACGAGCAGTACTTC CASSPRAGSYEQYF TRBJ2-7 TRBV6-5 NA NA
TGTGCCAGCTCACCGGATAACAGGGGTTTCACTGAAGCTTTCTTT CASSPDNRGFTEAFF TRBJ1-1 TRBV18 NA TRBD1
TGTGCCACCAGCAGAGGTCCAGGAGGGACTGAAGCTTTCTTT CATSRGPGGTEAFF TRBJ1-1 TRBV15 NA NA
TGTGCCACCGCGGCCCCGGGGGCCCTGAACACTGAAGCTTTCTTT CATAAPGALNTEAFF TRBJ1-1 TRBV6-5 NA NA
TGCGCCAGCAGCAAAACAGGGGCTTTGAACACTGAAGCTTTCTTT CASSKTGALNTEAFF TRBJ1-1 TRBV5-1 NA TRBD1
TGCAGCGTTAAATCATCAGGGGACGGGGAGCAGTACTTC CSVKSSGDGEQYF TRBJ2-7 TRBV29-1 NA NA
TGTGCCAGCAGCTTAGAGCGGGAGACCCAGTACTTC CASSLERETQYF TRBJ2-5 TRBV7-2 NA NA
TGTGCCAGCAGCTTAGCCCCCCAGGGAGAGACCCAGTACTTC CASSLAPQGETQYF TRBJ2-5 TRBV7-8 NA NA
TGTGCCAGCAGCTTAGGAGGAGGTGGGGCCAACGTCCTGACTTTC CASSLGGGGANVLTF TRBJ2-6 TRBV7-9 NA NA
TGTGCCAGCAGCCCTCAAGGGGTCTACGAGCAGTACTTC CASSPQGVYEQYF TRBJ2-7 TRBV3-1/TRBV3-2 NA NA
TGTGCCACCAGCAGAGAGCTACGAGAGAACACTGAAGCTTTCTTT CATSRELRENTEAFF TRBJ1-1 TRBV15 NA NA
TGTGCCAGTAGACCGGGACTAGCGGGAGGTTGGGATACGCAGTATTTT CASRPGLAGGWDTQYF TRBJ2-3 TRBV19 few TRBD2
TGTGCCAGCAGTGCAGGACGAAGCTCCTACGAGCAGTACTTC CASSAGRSSYEQYF TRBJ2-7 TRBV2 NA NA
TGTGCCAGCAGCTTAGCGGTCATACCCTACTATGGCTACACCTTC CASSLAVIPYYGYTF TRBJ1-2 TRBV7-8 few NA
TGTGCCAGCAGCTCGGGGTCCTACGAGCAGTACTTC CASSSGSYEQYF TRBJ2-7 TRBV11-2 NA NA
TGTGCCAGCTCACCACGTCAGGGGGGCACTGAAGCTTTCTTT CASSPRQGGTEAFF TRBJ1-1 TRBV18 NA TRBD1
TGTGCCAGCAGCCAAGAACAGGGGGGTGGATCACCCCTCCACTTT CASSQEQGGGSPLHF TRBJ1-6 TRBV4-2 NA TRBD1
TGTGCCAGTAGTATACTTGGACAGGGTAATTCACCCCTCCACTTT CASSILGQGNSPLHF TRBJ1-6 TRBV19 few TRBD1
TGTGCCAGCAGCGGAGGAGGGGTGAGGGGGTACGAGCAGTACTTC CASSGGGVRGYEQYF TRBJ2-7 TRBV5-4 NA NA
TGCAGTGCTAGAGATCCCAACATTCAGTACTTC CSARDPNIQYF TRBJ2-4 TRBV20-1 NA NA